A single sample gave rise to the 17 T cell receptor beta chains below, sequenced in a study of T cells in Graves' hyperthyroidism and ophthalmopathy. TCR beta CDR3 regions were amplified from RNA. The TCR CDR3 was amplified in a first-round RT-PCR using the HTBI primer set. MiXCR, run by TCRdb on the multiplex PCR reads, gives a single entry per CDR3 protein. The sample has about 380,000 distinct CDR3 sequences; roughly 14% are singletons. The sample comprised blood. These receptors were taken from a young woman with Graves' ophthalmopathy.

Turning to this clonotype: Sequence at one end of the junction differs from germline and may be a read error. V and J are TRBV28 and TRBJ1-2, with a weak D call TRBD1 (6 bases). Germline CDR1 reads MDHEN; CDR2 reads SYDVKM. This CDR3 is built from 13 residues. CDR3 DNA sequence: TGTGCCAGCAGAGCACAGGGCTTCTATAGCTACACCTTC. It is translated as CASRAQGFYSYTF.

The chain links TRBV28 to TRBJ2-7, with 7 bases aligning to TRBD1. Germline-derived CDR1 and CDR2 are MDHEN and SYDVKM. After removal of 3 bases from V and 6 bases from J, the junction contained 5 bases not matched to a gene. The CDR3 sequence is 13 residues long. CDR3 DNA: TGTGCCAGCAGTTTTTACAGGGGACCCGAGCAGTACTTC. Protein sequence: CASSFYRGPEQYF.

The V gene is TRBV6-2 or TRBV6-3, the J gene TRBJ1-5; 10 positions match TRBD1. Losses at the gene ends were 7 bases for V and 2 bases for J; bases not matched to a gene: 11. Germline CDR1 and CDR2: MNHEY and SVGEGT. This CDR3 comprises 17 residues. CDR3 coding DNA: TGTGCCAGCACCAACAGACAGGGGGCGTCGGGCAATCAGCCCCAGCATTTT. Translated, it gives CASTNRQGASGNQPQHF.

This clonotype was observed many times. This chain uses TRBV20-1 with TRBJ2-5; TRBD1 matches 7 bases. The CDR3 is 14 amino acids. The germline CDR1 and CDR2 sequences are DFQATT and SNEGSKA (reference sequence). With V trimmed by 3 bases and J by 1 base, 5 bases remained unmatched. CDR3 nucleotide sequence: TGCAGTGCTAGGAGGGGGCGGACCCAAGAGACCCAGTACTTC. It encodes CSARRGRTQETQYF.

This clonotype showed up many times. This chain joins TRBV7-3 and TRBJ1-5, with TRBD1 matching 7 bases. This CDR3 has 17 residues. The germline CDR1 and CDR2 sequences are SGHTA and FQGTGA. Unmatched junction bases numbered 9, after V lost 4 bases and J lost 0 bases. The CDR3 sequence: CASSSKPGQHSNQPQHF. CDR3 nucleotides: TGTGCCAGCAGCTCGAAACCGGGACAGCATAGCAATCAGCCCCAGCATTTT.

This clonotype was seen a handful of times. The chain combines TRBV20-1 with TRBJ2-6, with D possibly TRBD1 on 6 matching bases. The germline V gene encodes CDR1 DFQATT and CDR2 SNEGSKA (reference sequence). The CDR3 is 13 residues long. Trimming removed 5 bases from V and 4 bases from J, with 9 bases in between. This CDR3 reads CSAYRVGANVLTF. CDR3 bases: TGCAGTGCTTACAGGGTGGGGGCCAACGTCCTGACTTTC.

This clonotype was detected many times. The chain recombines TRBV29-1 with TRBJ2-3, with 12 bases aligning to TRBD2. Germline V gene data show CDR1 as SQVTM and CDR2 as ANQGSEA. V lost 5 bases and J lost 6; bases outside the gene matches: 15. The CDR3 is 17 residues long. The CDR3 coding sequence is TGCAGCGTTTCGTGGACTAGCGGGGTGGCACGTTCGGATACGCAGTATTTT. It encodes CSVSWTSGVARSDTQYF.

This clonotype was seen more than once but under ten times. Since a much larger clone is just one base distant, this may be a read error. The V and J genes are TRBV18 and TRBJ1-1; 12 nucleotides align to TRBD1. The CDR3 has 17 amino acids. Germline CDR1 and CDR2: KGHSH and LQKENI. The CDR3 reads CASSSPGTGGSGTEAFF. DNA of the CDR3: TGTGCCAGCTCATCACCTGGGACAGGGGGCTCGGGCACTGAAGCTTTCTTT.

This chain uses TRBV9 with TRBJ2-3; tentative D call: TRBD2 (5 bases). Germline values: CDR1 SGDLS, CDR2 YYNGEE. The CDR3 length is 14 residues. Trimming took off 4 bases at V and 1 base at J, with 10 bases between the two ends. The CDR3 bases are TGTGCCAGCAGCTTCCGAGCGGGCACAGATACGCAGTATTTT. The encoded protein is CASSFRAGTDTQYF.

Of note for this clonotype: One end of the junction is discordant with germline, which a read error may explain. V gene TRBV27 combines with J gene TRBJ2-6; possibly TRBD1 for D (5 bases). Germline CDR1 is MNHEY and CDR2 is SMNVEV (reference sequence). The CDR3 extends over 15 amino acids. CDR3 nucleotides: TGTGCCAGCGGTTTTTCCAGGGCTGGGGCCAACGTCCTGACTTTC. Amino acids: CASGFSRAGANVLTF. Full variable domain (remainder filled in from reference TRBV27 and TRBJ2-6): EAQVTQNPRYLITVTGKKLTVTCSQNMNHEYMSWYRQDPGLGLRQIYYSMNVEVTDKGDVPEGYKVSRKEKRNFPLILESPSPNQTSLYFCASGFSRAGANVLTFGAGSRLTVL.

A note on this clonotype: This may be a read error: a much more frequent sequence differs by one nucleotide. The chain combines TRBV12-3 or TRBV12-4 with TRBJ2-5; D not resolved. CDR3 size: 13 residues. Trimming took 5 bases from V and 7 from J, leaving 14 bases between them. The CDR3 loop reads CASSRSDFRTQYF. Written as DNA, the CDR3 is TGTGCCAGCAGTCGTAGTGATTTCCGGACCCAGTACTTC.

There are a few counts of this clonotype. The chain employs TRBV12-3 or TRBV12-4 and TRBJ2-1, with 10 positions matching TRBD1. The CDR3 consists of 15 residues. V shed 6 bases and J 4 bases; nucleotides not matched to a gene: 6. CDR3 sequence: CASSAGQGIYNEQFF. CDR3 sequence (DNA): TGTGCCAGCAGCGCGGGACAGGGGATTTACAATGAGCAGTTCTTC.

This clonotype was observed at least ten times. The chain couples TRBV2 to TRBJ1-5, with D perhaps TRBD1 (5 bases). The germline gives CDR1 SNHLY, CDR2 FYNNEI. Trimming stripped 7 bases from V and 3 bases from J, with 13 bases between. The CDR3 has 14 residues. The DNA for the CDR3 is TGTGCCAGCACGGGGGGAAAAGACAATCAGCCCCAGCATTTT. This translates into CASTGGKDNQPQHF.

This clonotype was seen repeatedly, ten times or more. In DNA, the CDR3 is TGTGCCAGCACCTCGGTTATGGCTAGCGTAGGCGGGGAGCTGTTTTTT. Translating gives CASTSVMASVGGELFF. The V gene is TRBV2, the J gene TRBJ2-2, with a weak D call TRBD2 (6 bases). V was trimmed by 7 bases and J by 7 bases, leaving 22 bases between them. The CDR3 spans 16 residues. The germline V gene encodes CDR1 SNHLY and CDR2 FYNNEI.

This clonotype came up a few times. The V and J genes are TRBV19 and TRBJ1-6; unclear D gene. Trimming stripped 3 bases from V and 0 bases from J, with 9 bases between. In germline, CDR1 is LNHDA, CDR2 SQIVND (reference sequence). This CDR3 spans 16 amino acids. CDR3 DNA sequence: TGTGCCAGTAGTATTTCCAGGAGCTCCTATAATTCACCCCTCCACTTT. This codes for CASSISRSSYNSPLHF. The full variable domain, with the rest looked up from reference TRBV19 and TRBJ1-6, is DGGITQSPKYLFRKEGQNVTLSCEQNLNHDAMYWYRQDPGQGLRLIYYSQIVNDFQKGDIAEGYSVSREKKESFPLTVTSAQKNPTAFYLCASSISRSSYNSPLHFGNGTRLTVT.

The chain uses TRBV20-1 and TRBJ1-1, with a weak D call TRBD1 (6 bases). CDR1 and CDR2 from the germline V gene are DFQATT and SNEGSKA (reference sequence). V was pared by 3 bases and J by 0 bases, with 11 bases between. The CDR3 has 14 amino acids. The CDR3 DNA sequence: TGCAGTGCTAGTGGACAGATCATGAACACTGAAGCTTTCTTT. It yields the protein CSASGQIMNTEAFF.

This CDR3 is CSLPGNTEAFF. CDR3 nucleotide sequence: TGCAGCCTCCCGGGGAACACTGAAGCTTTCTTT. The rearrangement uses TRBV29-1 and TRBJ1-1; no reliable D call. The CDR3 is 11 amino acids. Germline CDR1 SQVTM, CDR2 ANQGSEA. V shed 8 bases and J shed 1 base, with 8 bases lying between them.